Sequencing of this T cell receptor beta chain was carried out in a study of blood T cells in healthy people across ages. Total RNA, at least 6 micrograms per sample, was extracted from PBMCs. Germline V gene sequence: CDR1 GTSNPN, CDR2 SVGIG (reference sequence). The CDR3 totals 15 residues. A J-beta primer mix and a sample-barcoded 5' primer were used in a second PCR of roughly 7 to 12 cycles. Each cDNA was tagged by a template-switch adaptor containing 12 random nucleotides. TCRdb processed the 5' RACE reads anew with MiXCR; each CDR3 protein has one entry. This table has 850,000 to 950,000 distinct CDR3 sequences, 29% appearing once. As for this clonotype: Its ends do not fully match the called genes, so a read error is possible.

This TCR came from a woman aged 80 or over in good health. The V and J genes are TRBV30 and TRBJ2-3, with 7 positions matching TRBD2. Material for sequencing was blood. In DNA form, the CDR3 reads TGTGCCTGGAGAGAGAGCGGGGCGGTCACAGATACGCGGTATTTT. Translated, it gives CAWRESGAVTDTRYF.